This TCR beta chain appears in the sequencing data of a study of blood T cell repertoires in COVID-19. Unmatched junction bases numbered 13, after V lost 1 base and J lost 5 bases. The CDR3 loop spans 18 amino acids. The germline V gene encodes CDR1 LGHDT and CDR2 YNNKEL (reference sequence). Under the authors' procedure: Estimation of nucleated cell counts was performed using reference gene primer amplification. The table came from immunoSEQ multiplex PCR; TCRdb's copy has only in-frame clones and leaves some out. The V and J calls and clone size are taken from that table; D and trimming were inferred from the DNA. The sample lists some 150,000 clones; roughly 89% were seen once.

This clonotype was obtained from a middle-aged woman with acute or convalescent COVID-19. What was sequenced was peripheral blood. V and J are TRBV3-1 (or the pseudogene TRBV3-2) and TRBJ2-5, with 10 bases matching TRBD2. CDR3 in amino acids: CASSQAFGTSGVWETQYF. CDR3 DNA: TGTGCCAGCAGCCAAGCTTTTGGAACTAGCGGGGTTTGGGAGACCCAGTACTTC.